Presented here are 24 T cell receptor beta chains from one specimen sequenced in a study of blood T cell repertoires in COVID-19. Using immunoSEQ multiplex PCR, the repertoire was profiled, and TCRdb retains in-frame clones only, with some absent. The sample lists under 250,000 clones, 60% to 85% occurring once. Sample: peripheral blood. The receptors derive from a woman in her sixties or seventies with acute or convalescent COVID-19.

This clone appeared a single time. The chain joins TRBV19 to TRBJ2-7; 9 bases align to TRBD2. Trimming at V came to 5 bases and at J to 2 bases, leaving 7 bases not matched to a gene. This CDR3 contains 15 residues. Germline values: CDR1 LNHDA, CDR2 SQIVND (reference sequence). The CDR3, as DNA: TGTGCCAGTAGTCGACCTAGCGGGGCGACCTACGAGCAGTACTTC. Translated, it gives CASSRPSGATYEQYF.

CDR3 DNA: TGTGCCAGCAGTTACCTTATAGGGGGGCAGTTCTTC. It is translated as CASSYLIGGQFF. V gene TRBV6-2 or TRBV6-3 combines with J gene TRBJ2-1; D possibly corresponds to TRBD1 (6 bases). This CDR3 comprises 12 residues. Between the trimmed V and J ends, which lost 2 bases and 12 bases, there was a span of 11 bases. CDR1 is MNHEY and CDR2 is SVGEGT in the germline V gene.

The CDR3 is CSARDVAGYTF. CDR3 bases: TGCAGTGCTAGAGATGTGGCCGGCTACACCTTC. The gene calls are TRBV20-1 and TRBJ1-2; D is ambiguous. The CDR3 covers 11 residues. Deletions cut 0 bases from V and 8 bases from J, with 7 bases between. Germline V CDR1 and CDR2: DFQATT, SNEGSKA (reference sequence).

This clone appeared a few times. CDR3 sequence: CASSLGLLYYEQFF. For the CDR3, the DNA is TGTGCCAGCAGCTTGGGACTTCTGTATTATGAGCAGTTCTTC. This chain links TRBV7-2 with TRBJ2-1; TRBD2 might be the D (6 bases). The V gene's germline CDR1 is SGHTA and CDR2 FQGNSA. Trimming left V 3 bases short and J 8 bases short, with 14 bases between. The CDR3 runs 14 residues.

The J gene is TRBJ2-2, the V gene TRBV4-1; 7 bases agree with TRBD2. Germline-derived CDR1 and CDR2 are MGHRA and YSYEKL. V lost 1 base, J lost 5 bases, and 4 bases stayed unmatched. The CDR3 consists of 15 residues. The CDR3 spells CASSQAGGRTGELFF. The CDR3 region has the DNA TGCGCCAGCAGCCAAGCGGGGGGAAGGACCGGGGAGCTGTTTTTT.

The chain couples TRBV3-1 (or the pseudogene TRBV3-2) to TRBJ2-1; TRBD2 aligns across 7 bases. Germline V CDR1 and CDR2: LGHDT, YNNKEL (reference sequence). V gave up 4 bases and J gave up 5 bases; unmatched junction bases: 8. This CDR3 contains 15 residues. The CDR3 nucleotides read TGTGCCAGCAGCCGAGGGACCGGGGGGAACAATGAGCAGTTCTTC. It is translated as CASSRGTGGNNEQFF.

This chain links TRBV6-1 with TRBJ2-2; a weak D match, TRBD1 (6 bases). V lost 0 bases and J 5 bases, leaving 13 bases between the germline ends. This CDR3 contains 16 residues. Germline CDR1 is MNHNS and CDR2 is SASEGT. This CDR3 is CASSEAPGTLTGELFF. DNA of the CDR3: TGTGCCAGCAGTGAAGCCCCCGGGACACTAACCGGGGAGCTGTTTTTT.

The count of this clone is one. The rearrangement links TRBV5-1 to TRBJ2-3, with TRBD1 matching 12 bases. There are 16 residues in the CDR3. V was clipped by 4 bases and J by 4 bases; unmatched bases: 7. The germline V gene has CDR1 SGHRS and CDR2 YFSETQ. The CDR3 reads CASSARGTGGPDTQYF. CDR3 DNA: TGCGCCAGCAGCGCCCGAGGGACAGGGGGCCCAGATACGCAGTATTTT. The full variable domain, in which reference TRBV5-1 and TRBJ2-3 provide the parts outside the CDR3, is KAGVTQTPRYLIKTRGQQVTLSCSPISGHRSVSWYQQTPGQGLQFLFEYFSETQRNKGNFPGRFSGRQFSNSRSEMNVSTLELGDSALYLCASSARGTGGPDTQYFGPGTRLTVL.

V is TRBV28 and J is TRBJ2-5, with D perhaps matching TRBD2 (7 bases). In germline, CDR1 is MDHEN, CDR2 SYDVKM. This CDR3 spans 15 amino acids. V was shortened by 8 bases and J by 5 bases, with 21 bases between the two germline ends. CDR3 protein: CASHVRRGLRETQYF. The CDR3 DNA sequence: TGTGCCAGCCACGTCCGGCGGGGGCTTAGGGAGACCCAGTACTTC.

CDR3 loop: CSVQTGSPADTQYF. The CDR3 region has the DNA TGCAGCGTGCAGACAGGGAGCCCCGCAGATACGCAGTATTTT. The rearrangement uses TRBV29-1 and TRBJ2-3, with 7 bases fitting TRBD1. Germline loops: CDR1 SQVTM, CDR2 ANQGSEA. This CDR3 has 14 residues. V lost 6 bases, J lost 4 bases, and 10 bases stayed unmatched.

This sequence joins TRBV6-5 and TRBJ1-2, with 9 bases identical to TRBD1. The V segment lost 2 bases and the J segment 6 bases; nucleotides outside the gene matches: 4. The CDR3 totals 14 residues. CDR1 and CDR2 from the germline V gene are MNHEY and SVGAGI. Here the CDR3 reads CASSYQGQGHGYTF. The CDR3 DNA reads as TGTGCCAGCAGTTACCAGGGACAGGGTCATGGCTACACCTTC.

The chain employs TRBV29-1 and TRBJ1-6; D possibly corresponds to TRBD1 (5 bases). The germline V gene has CDR1 SQVTM and CDR2 ANQGSEA. The V end lost 0 bases, the J end lost 0 bases, and 18 bases lay between the germline ends. CDR3 size: 19 residues. CDR3 amino acids: CSVEDRGPVLSSYNSPLHF. The CDR3 nucleotides read TGCAGCGTTGAAGATAGGGGCCCAGTTCTTAGCTCCTATAATTCACCCCTCCACTTT.

The chain combines TRBV6-1 with TRBJ2-7; the D gene is possibly TRBD1 (5 bases). This CDR3 spans 14 amino acids. Germline CDR1 is MNHNS and CDR2 is SASEGT. V lost 3 bases and J 0 bases, leaving 9 bases between the germline ends. The CDR3 nucleotides are TGTGCCAGCAGTGACAGGGCCCTCTCCTACGAGCAGTACTTC. As protein: CASSDRALSYEQYF.

This clone has just a few counts. The chain is built from TRBV27 and TRBJ2-3, with D perhaps matching TRBD2 (6 bases). Germline lookup yields CDR1 MNHEY and CDR2 SMNVEV (reference sequence). V lost 8 bases to trimming and J lost 5 bases, with 11 bases between them. This CDR3 contains 12 residues. In nucleotides, the CDR3 is TGTGCCAGCGGGACTCCGGGAGATACGCAGTATTTT. Translated: CASGTPGDTQYF.

The chain recombines TRBV3-1 (or the pseudogene TRBV3-2) with TRBJ1-2, with a possible D match to TRBD1 (6 bases). Germline V gives CDR1 LGHDT, CDR2 YNNKEL (reference sequence). This CDR3 has 16 amino acids. Trimming shortened V by 1 base and J by 4 bases, and 16 bases separated the two germline ends. The CDR3 bases are TGTGCCAGCAGCCAAGGATGGGGGGGCGCTCCCTATGGCTACACCTTC. It encodes CASSQGWGGAPYGYTF.

This clone was seen once. The chain uses TRBV23-1 and TRBJ1-1; D gene ambiguous. TRBV23-1 is an open reading frame whose function is uncertain. This CDR3 contains 16 residues. V shed 1 base and J shed 0 bases, with 12 bases lying between them. The CDR3 region is CASSQWAGNMNTEAFF. The DNA of the CDR3 is TGCGCCAGCAGTCAATGGGCAGGTAACATGAACACTGAAGCTTTCTTT.

Worth noting for this clone: The sample contains more than one DNA sequence encoding this CDR3. The chain uses TRBV12-5 and TRBJ2-3; TRBD2 matches 10 bases. The CDR3 covers 15 residues. V shed 4 bases and J 2 bases; nucleotides not matched to a gene: 3. The V gene's germline CDR1 is LGHNT and CDR2 FRNRAP. CDR3 in amino acids: CASGSGLADTDTQYF. The CDR3 DNA reads TGTGCTAGTGGTTCCGGACTAGCGGACACAGATACGCAGTATTTT.

V is TRBV10-3 and J is TRBJ2-1, with 9 bases identical to TRBD1. Germline V gene data show CDR1 as ENHRY and CDR2 as SYGVKD. The CDR3 is 14 residues long. The trim removed 6 bases at V and 7 bases at J, leaving 7 bases unmatched. CDR3 in amino acids: CAISNRGQGNEQFF. CDR3 nucleotide sequence: TGTGCCATCAGCAACAGGGGGCAGGGGAATGAGCAGTTCTTC.

The CDR3 reads CASSFGQGAINYGYTF. CDR3 DNA: TGCGCCAGCAGTTTTGGACAGGGGGCGATTAACTATGGCTACACCTTC. The chain carries TRBV5-1 and TRBJ1-2; TRBD1 matches at 11 bases. The CDR3 is 16 residues long. Germline V CDR1 and CDR2: SGHRS, YFSETQ. The trim removed 5 bases at V and 1 base at J, leaving 7 bases unmatched. The variable domain in full, with the rest retrieved from reference TRBV5-1 and TRBJ1-2, is KAGVTQTPRYLIKTRGQQVTLSCSPISGHRSVSWYQQTPGQGLQFLFEYFSETQRNKGNFPGRFSGRQFSNSRSEMNVSTLELGDSALYLCASSFGQGAINYGYTFGSGTRLTVV.

The rearrangement uses TRBV7-2 and TRBJ2-3; 9 nucleotides align to TRBD2. The trim removed 4 bases at V and 5 bases at J, leaving 10 bases unmatched. Per germline, CDR1 SGHTA and CDR2 FQGNSA. This CDR3 spans 16 amino acids. CDR3 DNA: TGTGCCAGCAGCTCCGTCGGCGGGGGGGCCGGAGATACGCAGTATTTT. This encodes CASSSVGGGAGDTQYF.

The chain combines TRBV5-5 with TRBJ1-2; D gene ambiguous. In germline, CDR1 is SGHKS, CDR2 YYEKEE (reference sequence). V lost 1 base to trimming and J lost 8 bases, with 15 bases between them. The CDR3 totals 14 residues. The CDR3 DNA reads as TGTGCCAGCAGCTTGTCAACGAGCCCAGGAGGCTACACCTTC. The encoded protein is CASSLSTSPGGYTF.

The chain employs TRBV5-8 and TRBJ1-4; D is uncertain. Germline assignment: CDR1 SGHTS and CDR2 YDEGEE. CDR3 length: 16 residues. The V end lost 4 bases, the J end lost 4 bases, and 17 bases lay between the germline ends. In nucleotides, the CDR3 is TGTGCCAGCAGCCTTTCGCCCGGTTCCTTTAATGAAAAACTGTTTTTT. It yields the protein CASSLSPGSFNEKLFF.

V is TRBV19 and J is TRBJ2-1, with TRBD1 identical over 7 bases. Germline CDR1 reads LNHDA; CDR2 reads SQIVND (reference sequence). The CDR3 loop spans 16 amino acids. J was trimmed by 4 bases and V by 3 bases; bases with no gene match: 9. CDR3 residues: CASSIKRGLVYNEQFF. The CDR3 DNA is TGTGCCAGTAGTATTAAGAGGGGGCTGGTGTACAATGAGCAGTTCTTC.

CDR3 protein: CASSLLREGYNEQFF. For the CDR3, the DNA is TGTGCCAGCAGCCTCCTCCGGGAGGGCTACAATGAGCAGTTCTTC. The rearrangement uses TRBV4-2 and TRBJ2-1, with 8 bases lining up with TRBD2. Looked up from germline, CDR1 is LGHNA and CDR2 is YNFKEQ. The CDR3 runs 15 residues. V lost 4 bases and J lost 3; bases outside the gene matches: 5.